These 10 T cell receptor beta chains were all obtained from the same sample, sequenced in a study of T cell responses to AZD1222 COVID-19 vaccine. Sequenced by immunoSEQ multiplex PCR; TCRdb stores in-frame clones only, minus some. Of 110,000 or so clones listed, less than 95% were seen once; the top ten hold 5% to 6.5%. The sequences come from peripheral blood, collected on day 0 of AZD1222 vaccination. The receptors stem from an adult in good health.

The rearrangement links TRBV6-5 to TRBJ2-1; 9 nucleotides align to TRBD2. Germline V CDR1 and CDR2: MNHEY, SVGAGI. V dropped 8 bases and J dropped 5; count of bases not matched to a gene: 4. The CDR3 sequence is 13 residues long. The DNA of the CDR3 is TGTGCCAGCGGGAGACTAGCGGACAATGAGCAGTTCTTC. Its translation is CASGRLADNEQFF.

The chain couples TRBV9 to TRBJ1-2, with D unresolved. V gave up 0 bases and J gave up 3 bases, with 9 bases separating them. This CDR3 is built from 14 residues. Germline V gene data show CDR1 as SGDLS and CDR2 as YYNGEE. This CDR3 is CASSVDAGYYGYTF. DNA of the CDR3: TGTGCCAGCAGCGTAGATGCAGGTTACTATGGCTACACCTTC.

V usage is TRBV9 and J usage is TRBJ2-3, with D tentatively TRBD1 or TRBD2 (6 bases each). V gave up 5 bases and J gave up 9 bases, with 16 bases separating them. The CDR3 has 13 residues. CDR1 and CDR2 from the germline V gene are SGDLS and YYNGEE. CDR3 sequence: CASRDMEGDTQYF. CDR3 coding DNA: TGTGCCAGCAGGGATATGGAGGGGGACACGCAGTATTTT. Variable domain in full (rest from reference TRBV9 and TRBJ2-3): DSGVTQTPKHLITATGQRVTLRCSPRSGDLSVYWYQQSLDQGLQFLIQYYNGEERAKGNILERFSAQQFPDLHSELNLSSLELGDSALYFCASRDMEGDTQYFGPGTRLTVL.

The chain links TRBV11-2 to TRBJ2-5, with 9 bases that match TRBD1. The CDR3 contains 13 residues. Germline V gives CDR1 SGHAT, CDR2 FQNNGV. Trimming cost V 6 bases and J 5 bases; bases outside gene matches: 4. This CDR3 reads CASSRDRGETQYF. The DNA for the CDR3 is TGTGCCAGCAGTCGAGACAGGGGGGAGACCCAGTACTTC.

The rearrangement joins TRBV6-5 to TRBJ2-3, with a possible D match to TRBD1 (5 bases). V was clipped by 10 bases and J by 4 bases, with 18 bases between them. The CDR3 has 14 residues. CDR1 MNHEY and CDR2 SVGAGI come from the germline V gene. The CDR3 DNA sequence: TGTGCCATCAAAGGACCAGGGCCCGCAGATACGCAGTATTTT. The encoded protein is CAIKGPGPADTQYF.

This clone was recorded only once. The J gene is TRBJ1-1, the V gene TRBV5-1; D is undetermined. The germline gives CDR1 SGHRS, CDR2 YFSETQ. Deletions cut 0 bases from V and 3 bases from J, with 9 bases between. The CDR3 is 14 amino acids. CDR3 protein: CASSLGLADTEAFF. CDR3 DNA sequence: TGCGCCAGCAGCTTGGGATTGGCGGACACTGAAGCTTTCTTT.

The chain recombines TRBV6-1 with TRBJ1-6, with D unclear. The CDR3 is made up of 13 amino acids. Per the germline V gene, CDR1 is MNHNS and CDR2 is SASEGT. Trimming removed 3 bases from V and 9 bases from J, with 9 bases in between. The CDR3 DNA reads as TGTGCCAGCAGTGACCTAGGTGGTTCACCCCTCCACTTT. Translation gives CASSDLGGSPLHF.

The chain couples TRBV7-2 to TRBJ1-1; no clear D gene. Trimming cost V 1 base and J 0 bases, with 15 bases left between them. Germline CDR1 and CDR2: SGHTA and FQGNSA. This CDR3 comprises 17 residues. The DNA for the CDR3 is TGTGCCAGCAGCTTAGTGGTGTCCTCCCTCATGAACACTGAAGCTTTCTTT. It specifies CASSLVVSSLMNTEAFF.

This rearrangement joins TRBV6-5 to TRBJ1-5; D is unresolved. The CDR3 extends over 12 amino acids. V lost 2 bases to trimming and J lost 6 bases, with 5 bases between them. Germline V gene sequence: CDR1 MNHEY, CDR2 SVGAGI. CDR3 coding DNA: TGTGCCAGCAGTTACAGTGGTCAGCCCCAGCATTTT. Translation gives CASSYSGQPQHF.

The chain has TRBV7-2 and TRBJ2-7; 8 bases are a match to TRBD1. V was pared by 1 base and J by 7 bases, with 9 bases of the junction left unmatched. Germline V CDR1 and CDR2: SGHTA, FQGNSA. The CDR3 spans 15 residues. CDR3 bases: TGTGCCAGCAGCTTAGTGGGGACAGGTCTGAGAGAGCAGTACTTC. It translates to CASSLVGTGLREQYF.